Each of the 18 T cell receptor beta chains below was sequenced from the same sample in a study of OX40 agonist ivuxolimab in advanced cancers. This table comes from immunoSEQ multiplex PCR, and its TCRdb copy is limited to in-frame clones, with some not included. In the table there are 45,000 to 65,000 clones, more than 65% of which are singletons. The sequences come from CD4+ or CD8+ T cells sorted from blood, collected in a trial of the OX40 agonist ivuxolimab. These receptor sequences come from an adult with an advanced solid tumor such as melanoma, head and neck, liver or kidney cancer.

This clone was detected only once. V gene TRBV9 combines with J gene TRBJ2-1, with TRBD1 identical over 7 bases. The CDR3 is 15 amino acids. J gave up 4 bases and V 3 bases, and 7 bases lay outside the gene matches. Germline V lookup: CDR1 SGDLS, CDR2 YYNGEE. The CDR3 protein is CASSASGQSYNEQFF. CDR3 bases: TGTGCCAGCAGCGCTTCGGGACAGTCATACAATGAGCAGTTCTTC. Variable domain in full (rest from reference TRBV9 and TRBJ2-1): DSGVTQTPKHLITATGQRVTLRCSPRSGDLSVYWYQQSLDQGLQFLIQYYNGEERAKGNILERFSAQQFPDLHSELNLSSLELGDSALYFCASSASGQSYNEQFFGPGTRLTVL.

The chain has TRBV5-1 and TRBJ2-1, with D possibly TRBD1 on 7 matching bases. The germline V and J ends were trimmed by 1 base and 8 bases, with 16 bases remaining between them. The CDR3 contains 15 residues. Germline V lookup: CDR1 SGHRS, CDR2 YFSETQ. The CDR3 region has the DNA TGCGCCAGCAGCTTGTTTGGCAGGGGGGATCATGAGCAGTTCTTC. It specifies CASSLFGRGDHEQFF.

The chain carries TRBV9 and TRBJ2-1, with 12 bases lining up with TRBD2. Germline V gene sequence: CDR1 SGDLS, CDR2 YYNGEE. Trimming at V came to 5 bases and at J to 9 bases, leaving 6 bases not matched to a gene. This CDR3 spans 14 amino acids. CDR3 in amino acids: CASRLAGGQGEQFF. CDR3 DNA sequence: TGTGCCAGCAGGCTAGCGGGGGGGCAGGGTGAGCAGTTCTTC.

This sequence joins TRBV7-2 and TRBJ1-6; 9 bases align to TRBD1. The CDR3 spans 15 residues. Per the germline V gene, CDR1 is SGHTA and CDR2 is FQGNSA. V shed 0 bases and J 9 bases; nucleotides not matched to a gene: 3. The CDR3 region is CASSLAGQGSSPLHF. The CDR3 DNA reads TGTGCCAGCAGCTTAGCGGGACAGGGTTCTTCACCCCTCCACTTT.

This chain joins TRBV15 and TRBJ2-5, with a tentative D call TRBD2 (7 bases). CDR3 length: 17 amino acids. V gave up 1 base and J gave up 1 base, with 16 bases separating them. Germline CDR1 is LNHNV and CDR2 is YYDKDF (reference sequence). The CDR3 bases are TGTGCCACCAGCAGAGCGTGGGCAGGGGAGGGCCAAGAGACCCAGTACTTC. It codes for CATSRAWAGEGQETQYF.

CDR3 residues: CASRGQRRSNQPQHF. CDR3 coding DNA: TGTGCCAGCAGGGGACAGAGAAGAAGCAATCAGCCCCAGCATTTT. The chain recombines TRBV28 with TRBJ1-5; 7 nucleotides align to TRBD1. Trimming took 6 bases from V and 1 from J; bases not matched to a gene: 6. CDR3 size: 15 residues. Germline CDR1 MDHEN, CDR2 SYDVKM.

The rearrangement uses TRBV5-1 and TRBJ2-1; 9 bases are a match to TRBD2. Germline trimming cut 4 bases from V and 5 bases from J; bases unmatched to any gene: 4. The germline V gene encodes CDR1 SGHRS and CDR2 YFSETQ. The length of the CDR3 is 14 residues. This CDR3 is CASSPSGTHNEQFF. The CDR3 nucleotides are TGCGCCAGCAGCCCTAGCGGGACCCACAATGAGCAGTTCTTC.

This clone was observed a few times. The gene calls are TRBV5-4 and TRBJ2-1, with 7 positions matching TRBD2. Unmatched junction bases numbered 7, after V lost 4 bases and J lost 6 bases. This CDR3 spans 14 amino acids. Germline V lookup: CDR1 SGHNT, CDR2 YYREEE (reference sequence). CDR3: CASSVGGSRNEQFF. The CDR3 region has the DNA TGTGCCAGCAGCGTCGGGGGGTCTCGCAATGAGCAGTTCTTC.

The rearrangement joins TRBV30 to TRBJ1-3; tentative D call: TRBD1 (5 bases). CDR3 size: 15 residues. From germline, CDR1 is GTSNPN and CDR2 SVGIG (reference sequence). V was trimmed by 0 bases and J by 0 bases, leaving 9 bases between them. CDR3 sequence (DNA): TGTGCCTGGAGTGTATGGGGGAGCTCTGGAAACACCATATATTTT. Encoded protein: CAWSVWGSSGNTIYF.

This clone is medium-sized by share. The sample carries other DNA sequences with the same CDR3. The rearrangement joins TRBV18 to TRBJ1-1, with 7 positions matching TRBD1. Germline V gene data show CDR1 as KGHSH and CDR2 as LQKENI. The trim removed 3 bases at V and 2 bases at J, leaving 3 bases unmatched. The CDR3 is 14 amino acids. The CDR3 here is CASSPQGGNTEAFF. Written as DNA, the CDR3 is TGTGCCAGCTCACCCCAGGGGGGCAACACTGAAGCTTTCTTT.

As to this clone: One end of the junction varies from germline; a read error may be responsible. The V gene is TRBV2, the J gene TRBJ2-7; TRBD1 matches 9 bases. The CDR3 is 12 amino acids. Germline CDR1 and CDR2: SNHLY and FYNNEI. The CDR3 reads CASSEGAGQGNF. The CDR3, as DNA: TGTGCCAGCAGTGAAGGGGCGGGACAGGGAAACTTC.

The CDR3 protein is CSVKRSVAGVGEQFF. The DNA of the CDR3 is TGCAGCGTTAAGAGATCAGTAGCGGGAGTAGGGGAGCAGTTCTTC. This chain joins TRBV29-1 and TRBJ2-1; TRBD2 matches at 9 bases. The CDR3 is 15 amino acids. With V trimmed by 5 bases and J by 10 bases, 15 bases remained unmatched. The germline CDR1 and CDR2 sequences are SQVTM and ANQGSEA.

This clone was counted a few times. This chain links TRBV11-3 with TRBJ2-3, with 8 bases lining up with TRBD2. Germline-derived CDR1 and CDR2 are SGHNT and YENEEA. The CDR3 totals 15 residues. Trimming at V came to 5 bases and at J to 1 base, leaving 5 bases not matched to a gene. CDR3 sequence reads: CASSKSGSRTDTQYF. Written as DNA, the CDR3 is TGTGCCAGCAGCAAAAGCGGGAGCCGCACAGATACGCAGTATTTT.

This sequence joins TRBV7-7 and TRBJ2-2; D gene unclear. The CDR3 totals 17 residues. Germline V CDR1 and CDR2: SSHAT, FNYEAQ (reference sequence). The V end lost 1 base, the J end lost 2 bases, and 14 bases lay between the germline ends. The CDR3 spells CASSLVKSLGNTGELFF. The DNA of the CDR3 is TGTGCCAGCAGCTTAGTTAAGTCGTTAGGAAACACCGGGGAGCTGTTTTTT.

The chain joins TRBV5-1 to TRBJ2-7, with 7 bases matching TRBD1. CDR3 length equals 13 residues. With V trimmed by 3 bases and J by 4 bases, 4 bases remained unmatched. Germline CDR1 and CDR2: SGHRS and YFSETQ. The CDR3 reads CASSYGTAYEQYF. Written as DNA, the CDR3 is TGCGCCAGCAGCTATGGGACAGCTTACGAGCAGTACTTC.

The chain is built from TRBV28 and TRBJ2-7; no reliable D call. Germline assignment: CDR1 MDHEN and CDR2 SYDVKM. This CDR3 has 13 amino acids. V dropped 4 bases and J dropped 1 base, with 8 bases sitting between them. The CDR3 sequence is CASSSSQSYEQYF. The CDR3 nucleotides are TGTGCCAGCAGTTCCTCACAGTCCTACGAGCAGTACTTC.

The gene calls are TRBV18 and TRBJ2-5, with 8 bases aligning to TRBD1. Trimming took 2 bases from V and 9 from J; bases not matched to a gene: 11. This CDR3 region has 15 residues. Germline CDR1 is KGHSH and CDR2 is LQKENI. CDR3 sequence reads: CASSPDRQGKSPQYF. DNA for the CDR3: TGTGCCAGCTCACCAGACAGACAGGGGAAGAGTCCCCAGTACTTC.

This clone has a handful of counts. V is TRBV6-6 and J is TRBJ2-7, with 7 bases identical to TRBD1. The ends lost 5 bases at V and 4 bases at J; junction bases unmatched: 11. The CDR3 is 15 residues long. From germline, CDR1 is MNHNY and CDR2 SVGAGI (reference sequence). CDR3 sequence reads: CASSGRHRGLYEQYF. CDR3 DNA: TGTGCCAGCAGTGGACGTCACAGGGGCCTTTACGAGCAGTACTTC.